Presented here are 5 T cell receptor beta chains from one specimen sequenced in a study of T cell changes during pregnancy in multiple sclerosis. Some clones are missing from TCRdb's copy, which holds only in-frame ones; the method was immunoSEQ multiplex PCR. This sample yields about 120,000 clones, of which 93% are seen a single time; roughly 5.7% belongs to the top ten. The sequencing used peripheral blood, collected before pregnancy. These TCRs come from a female donor with multiple sclerosis, enrolled in a pregnancy study.

A remark on this clone: The same CDR3 can be traced to other DNA sequences in this sample. The gene calls are TRBV5-1 and TRBJ1-1; D may be TRBD1 (5 bases). The V end lost 4 bases, the J end lost 0 bases, and 10 bases lay between the germline ends. This CDR3 contains 14 residues. CDR1 is SGHRS and CDR2 is YFSETQ in the germline V gene. CDR3 region: CASSPDTLNTEAFF. DNA for the CDR3: TGCGCCAGCAGCCCGGACACTTTGAACACTGAAGCTTTCTTT.

The rearrangement links TRBV7-2 to TRBJ2-4; the match to TRBD1 covers 9 bases. The V segment lost 5 bases and the J segment 8 bases; nucleotides outside the gene matches: 7. From germline, CDR1 is SGHTA and CDR2 FQGNSA. CDR3 size: 14 residues. The chain's CDR3 is CASSPDRGIDIQYF. In DNA, the CDR3 is TGTGCCAGCAGCCCCGACAGGGGGATAGACATTCAGTACTTC.

This clone came up a few times. The chain couples TRBV29-1 to TRBJ1-2; 7 bases line up with TRBD1. Germline V gene sequence: CDR1 SQVTM, CDR2 ANQGSEA. Trimming took 4 bases from V and 2 from J; bases not matched to a gene: 4. The CDR3 consists of 13 residues. CDR3 sequence reads: CSVAVGGNYGYTF. The CDR3 DNA sequence: TGCAGCGTTGCAGTAGGGGGCAACTATGGCTACACCTTC.

This chain connects TRBV28 to TRBJ1-2; the D gene is possibly TRBD1 (6 bases). Germline V lookup: CDR1 MDHEN, CDR2 SYDVKM. The CDR3 is 15 amino acids. Trimming shortened V by 6 bases and J by 8 bases, and 22 bases separated the two germline ends. CDR3 in amino acids: CASRPSGDKDRGYTF. The CDR3 DNA reads TGTGCCAGCAGGCCCTCCGGGGACAAAGACAGAGGCTACACCTTC.

The chain couples TRBV9 to TRBJ2-6; D unclear. Germline CDR1 SGDLS, CDR2 YYNGEE. There are 18 residues in the CDR3. Trimming cost V 3 bases and J 3 bases, with 19 bases left between them. CDR3: CASSGHSTSVGGANVLTF. The CDR3 bases are TGTGCCAGCAGCGGTCACAGTACCAGTGTTGGTGGGGCCAACGTCCTGACTTTC.